This T cell receptor (beta chain) was observed in a study of tissue T cells after allogeneic stem cell transplantation. Overall study: Patients with graft-versus-host disease had grafts: several unmodified, three CD34-selected and T-cell-depleted. General observations from the study: This small cohort was clinically heterogeneous, and sampling depth was a limitation.

Libraries were prepared by immunoSEQ multiplex PCR; TCRdb keeps only in-frame clonotypes and omits some of them. This sample has tens of thousands of clones, with 65% to 90% found just once. V trimming: 5 bases; J trimming: 7 bases; junction bases outside the gene matches: 5. The CDR3 contains 13 residues. Germline lookup yields CDR1 KGHDR and CDR2 SFDVKD. In regard to this clone: Its antigen is unidentified.

This TCR came from a woman aged 18-49 years who later had graft-versus-host disease after an allogeneic stem cell transplant. This chain joins TRBV24-1 and TRBJ1-1; TRBD1 aligns across 8 bases. Source: blood, taken before transplantation. This CDR3 reads CATSAQGGVEAFF. The CDR3 DNA is TGTGCCACCAGTGCACAGGGGGGGGTTGAAGCTTTCTTT.